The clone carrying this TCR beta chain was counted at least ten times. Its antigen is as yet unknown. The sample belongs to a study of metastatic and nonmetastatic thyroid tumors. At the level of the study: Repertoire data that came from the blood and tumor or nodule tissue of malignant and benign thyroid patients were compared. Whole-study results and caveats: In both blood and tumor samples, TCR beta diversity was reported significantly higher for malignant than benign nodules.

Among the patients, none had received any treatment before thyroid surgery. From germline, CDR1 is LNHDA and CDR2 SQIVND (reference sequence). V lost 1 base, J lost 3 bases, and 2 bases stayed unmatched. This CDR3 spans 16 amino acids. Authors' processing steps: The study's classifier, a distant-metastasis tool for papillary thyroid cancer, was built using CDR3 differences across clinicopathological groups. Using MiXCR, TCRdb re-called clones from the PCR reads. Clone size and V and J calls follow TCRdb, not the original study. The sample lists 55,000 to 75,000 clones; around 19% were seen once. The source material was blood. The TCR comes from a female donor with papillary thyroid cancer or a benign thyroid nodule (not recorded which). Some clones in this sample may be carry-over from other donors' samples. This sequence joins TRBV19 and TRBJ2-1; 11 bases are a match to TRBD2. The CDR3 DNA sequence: TGTGCCAGTAGTATAGGACTAGCGGGATACTACAATGAGCAGTTCTTC. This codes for CASSIGLAGYYNEQFF. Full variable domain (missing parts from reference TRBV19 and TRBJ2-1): DGGITQSPKYLFRKEGQNVTLSCEQNLNHDAMYWYRQDPGQGLRLIYYSQIVNDFQKGDIAEGYSVSREKKESFPLTVTSAQKNPTAFYLCASSIGLAGYYNEQFFGPGTRLTVL.